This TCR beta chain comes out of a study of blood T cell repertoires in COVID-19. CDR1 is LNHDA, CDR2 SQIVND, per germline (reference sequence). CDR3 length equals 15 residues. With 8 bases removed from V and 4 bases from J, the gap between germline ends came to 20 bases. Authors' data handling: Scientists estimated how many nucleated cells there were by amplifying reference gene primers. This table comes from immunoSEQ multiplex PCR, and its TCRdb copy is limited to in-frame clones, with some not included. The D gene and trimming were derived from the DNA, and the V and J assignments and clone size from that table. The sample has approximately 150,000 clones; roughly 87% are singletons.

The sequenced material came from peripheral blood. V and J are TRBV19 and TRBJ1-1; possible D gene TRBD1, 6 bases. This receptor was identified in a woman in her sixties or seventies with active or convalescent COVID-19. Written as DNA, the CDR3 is TGTGCCAGTTGCTTAGGGGGGGGCTCAGCCACTGAAGCTTTCTTT. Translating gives CASCLGGGSATEAFF.